This T cell receptor (beta chain) was sequenced for a study of cytomegalovirus exposure and HLA in healthy donors (dated by TCRdb to 2017 to 2019). Context from the whole study: An earlier analysis of 550 to 700 of the donors reported more than 250 Gb of sequence data and 117 million unique TCR beta sequences from 190 million or so T cells. The number of typed donors differed by locus: about 620-640 for A, B, C, DRB1 and DQB1; roughly 510 for DQA1; fewer than 610 for DPA1; and 450 to 480 for DPB1. Among some 400 genotyped donors of the cohort, an average of around 250,000 unique TCR beta nucleotide sequences was sequenced per donor, of which roughly 18% were non-productive. An early release covering roughly 640 HLA-typed donors comprised approximately 290 gigabases of sequencing data and tens of millions of unique TCR sequences. A separate validation cohort of roughly 130 different subjects was used in addition to the 666-subject first cohort. Roughly five DR-DQ haplotypes were handled as single units for association and clustering because linkage in the cohort was strong. Every discovery cohort repertoire had been produced on one sequencing platform. To decide whether each TCR beta V gene segment behaved as functional or pseudogenic, an earlier analysis of 587 of the donors relied on high-throughput TCR beta sequencing. A later genetic analysis used genome-wide SNP genotypes for about 65% of the 666 donors, treating that subset as a discovery cohort. The study used immunosequencing to profile the T cell repertoires of approximately 640 subjects and linked those repertoires to cytomegalovirus serostatus. The study aimed to test whether signatures of past pathogen exposure could be identified by cataloging public T cell receptors. HLA typing included class I and class II loci at four-digit resolution. Of the roughly 400 genotyped donors, around 81% fell in the genetic ancestry cluster associated with self-reported Caucasian donors. To predict cytomegalovirus infection status, the study brought together high-throughput TCR immunosequencing, statistical association of individual TCRs with disease status, and machine learning. Alongside the repertoire data, information on donor age, sex, ethnicity and CMV serostatus was compiled. A later analysis re-examined previously published TCR beta repertoires from over 500 donors and added high-resolution HLA genotyping to investigate patterns of TCR occurrence. Rather than using new phenotypic data, the later analysis identified candidate immune exposures from TCR beta sequences and from how often those sequences occurred across donors.

The cohort comprised around 700 healthy bone marrow donors. Cohort members were all nominally healthy when sampled, although unrecorded immune exposures were likely present. The donor was CMV seronegative and was included in the group of a few hundred seronegative cohort members. Each donor provided a peripheral blood sample, and peripheral blood mononuclear cells were used for TCR beta sequencing. The Qiagen DNeasy Blood Extraction Kit was used to extract genomic DNA from the blood cell samples. Overall study outcomes, separate from this receptor: For the cohort, immune exposure information was limited to CMV serostatus. The authors suggested that the approach could potentially be generalized to other disease states and immunological phenotypes. Because some donors lacked HLA typing at each locus, the association tests relied only on the typed subset. Assigning TCR associations to individual alleles was difficult when HLA alleles, especially DR and DQ, strongly co-occurred. In a later analysis, several top co-occurrence clusters were reported to appear linked to parvovirus B19, influenza, CMV and Epstein-Barr virus. The study gave a list of 150 to 200 TCR beta chains associated with cytomegalovirus. A cluster of highly shared sequence variants was judged likely to be a technical artifact of the sequencing pipeline. Most TCR sequences were observed very rarely across donors, whereas some public TCRs were present in many individuals. A further reported finding was that TCR beta sequences accurately predicted the HLA-A and HLA-B alleles for most subjects in the first cohort. The classifier was reported to diagnose cytomegalovirus status with high specificity and sensitivity in both the original and validation cohorts. In a later analysis, TCR association rates were found to vary across HLA loci, with the most associated TCRs seen for DRB1 alleles and the fewest for HLA-C alleles. In a later genetic analysis, a missense DCLRE1C variant was associated with V-gene and J-gene trimming of TCR beta chains, and the association was replicated in an independent cohort. Correlated functional status among segregating V segments might be attributable to linkage disequilibrium, but an unknown experimental factor could not be ruled out. Most CMV-associated TCR beta chains appeared to be HLA-restricted in a later analysis, and the HLA associations seemed to be driven largely by CMV exposure. Roughly uniform sequencing depth across donors was assumed in presence/absence analyses, although this assumption may not hold. In a later analysis, HLA-associated TCR beta chains showed more clonal expansion and lower generation probabilities than non-associated chains that were equally common. Only TCR beta chains were sequenced in this cohort, and the absence of alpha or paired-chain data limited detectable features. Specific HLA alleles were associated with 15,000 to 20,000 TCR beta sequences at a false discovery rate of 0.05 in a later analysis. An earlier analysis of approximately 590 of the donors showed that most TCR beta V segments appeared in productive rearrangements either about 90% or about 30% of the time, which broadly matched IMGT annotations. A later genetic analysis reported fewer N-insertions in productive TCRs among donors in an Asian-associated ancestry cluster than the roughly 700-donor mean. A few of the identified cytomegalovirus-associated TCR beta chains were confirmed in vitro to be specific for cytomegalovirus antigens. Because counts were too low, fewer than 20 rarely observed V segments, including chromosome 9 orphons, were excluded from the earlier analysis of under 650 of the donors.

Libraries were prepared through the immunoSEQ multiplex PCR assay. For the multiplex PCR, a mixture combining 60 forward primers for TCR Vbeta segments and 13 reverse primers for TCR Jbeta segments was used. A multiplex PCR assay on genomic DNA amplified the CDR3 region of rearranged TCR beta genes. The Illumina HiSeq System was used to sequence the amplified TCR beta libraries as 87-base-pair reads. On the study's bioinformatics: Across the 700 or so repertoires, a later analysis counted around 80 million unique TCR beta chains, some 11 million of which were shared by at least two donors. Raw reads were error-corrected and collapsed into unique sequences with a nearest-neighbor algorithm that merged closely related sequences to remove PCR and sequencing errors. To assign V, D and J gene segments, CDR3 sequences were aligned to IMGT reference sequences. For a sequence to be retained, a match of at least six nucleotides to both a V gene segment and a J gene segment was required. Rearrangements were classified as productive when the CDR3 lacked stop codons and remained in frame with V and J, and all other rearrangements were classified as non-productive. Following IMGT convention, CDR3 was defined as the stretch from the second conserved V-encoded cysteine to the conserved J-encoded phenylalanine. The earlier analysis of a few hundred of the donors excluded sequences that lacked an unambiguous match to a single V gene segment. An earlier analysis of approximately 590 of the donors classified V segments as functional when productive rearrangements were above 56.7% and as segregating when the standard deviation between donors was above 5%. To diagnose cytomegalovirus status from the catalog of TCR beta chain sequences, a statistical classification framework was built. In a later analysis, TCR nucleotide sequences were compared against IMGT/GENE-DB human TR gene sequences so that V and J genes could be assigned. A later analysis assigned CDR3 sequences and most-parsimonious VDJ recombination scenarios with the TCRdist pipeline. A later analysis defined each TCR beta chain by its CDR3 amino acid sequence plus V-gene family, and excluded reads lacking a unique V-gene family. In a later analysis, around 650 highly shared, low-generation-probability nucleotide sequences were removed to address suspected cross-contamination and a sequencing artifact. In a later analysis, a clonal expansion index for each public chain was calculated from normalized within-repertoire ranks of inferred template counts. In a later analysis, generation probabilities were computed using a VDJ recombination model fitted to out-of-frame rearrangements, and the results were checked against IGoR. A later analysis scored TCR-TCR, TCR-HLA and TCR-CMV co-occurrence with hypergeometric tests, applying a repertoire-size bias correction to TCR pairs. In a later analysis, false discovery rates were estimated by permuting HLA or CMV assignments 20 times. In a later analysis, co-occurring TCRs were grouped using DBSCAN, and TCRdist sequence similarity was added for clustering within HLA-allele-positive subsets. For co-occurrence clustering, repertoires with fewer than 30,000 or more than 120,000 public chains were excluded, along with roughly five repertoires with anomalous nucleotide sharing. TCRdb provides this immuneACCESS table in a form limited to in-frame rearrangements. Some clones are lacking; in checked studies, under half of them reflect an unresolved V gene, and why the rest are absent is not known. That table furnishes V, J and clone size, whereas the DNA furnished D and trimming. In all, the sample holds some 190,000 clones, and under 85% of those were seen once. The top ten hold 1.5% to 2% of the sample.

Note on this clone: Its antigen remains unidentified. Base qualities are not at hand, and no much larger clone is one base apart.

Sequencing was done on a sample of PBMCs. The sequence came from a woman between 18 and 30 years old in good health and CMV-seronegative.

The sequenced DNA is TGTGCCAGCAGCCGTCAGGGGGCAGACACTGAAGCTTTCTTT. This codes for CASSRQGADTEAFF. The chain couples TRBV7-9 to TRBJ1-1, with 8 middle bases fitting TRBD1. Germline trimming amounts to 5 bases on V and 3 bases on J, with 5 as the count of junction bases outside the gene matches. Taken from cysteine to phenylalanine, the CDR3 has 14 residues. Of the read, only the CDR3 DNA is kept; its 42 bases are in frame from base 1. Reading the germline V gene (reference sequence) gives CDR1 SEHNR and CDR2 FQNEAQ.